These 16 T cell receptor beta chains were all obtained from the same sample, sequenced in a study of technical replicates of blood from a few donors. Sequencing used immunoSEQ multiplex PCR; TCRdb keeps in-frame clones, though not all of them. The table records some 98,000 clones, 90% to 96% of them present only once. The sequenced sample consisted of T cells isolated from PBMCs. The source of these receptors is a human donor in good health.

V usage is TRBV2 and J usage is TRBJ1-5; D unresolved. The CDR3 sequence is 13 residues long. Germline CDR1 SNHLY, CDR2 FYNNEI. Trimming pared 4 bases from V and 5 bases from J, leaving 9 bases between. The CDR3 DNA is TGTGCCAGCAGTGTAGCAGGAGATCAGCCCCAGCATTTT. Protein: CASSVAGDQPQHF.

V gene TRBV5-4 combines with J gene TRBJ1-2; D is unclear. V was trimmed by 0 bases and J by 3 bases, leaving 6 bases between them. This CDR3 contains 13 residues. The germline V gene has CDR1 SGHNT and CDR2 YYREEE (reference sequence). CDR3 DNA: TGTGCCAGCAGCTTGGTCAGCGACTATGGCTACACCTTC. Its translation is CASSLVSDYGYTF.

For the CDR3, the DNA is TGTGCCAGCAGCTTTAGCCGAGCCTTTGGCTACACCTTC. This gives the protein CASSFSRAFGYTF. The chain carries TRBV7-2 and TRBJ1-2; D unresolved. The CDR3 has 13 amino acids. Trimming shortened V by 3 bases and J by 7 bases, and 12 bases separated the two germline ends. From germline, CDR1 is SGHTA and CDR2 FQGNSA.

This chain connects TRBV10-3 to TRBJ2-5; TRBD2 matches 12 bases. Germline V gene data show CDR1 as ENHRY and CDR2 as SYGVKD. The CDR3 spans 15 residues. V dropped 6 bases and J dropped 5; count of bases not matched to a gene: 7. The CDR3, as DNA: TGTGCCATCAGCGGAGGACTAGCGGGAATCGAGACCCAGTACTTC. It encodes CAISGGLAGIETQYF.

This clone was picked up a small number of times. The CDR3 DNA reads TGTGCCATCAGTGGACAGGGGGACACTGAAGCTTTCTTT. Protein product: CAISGQGDTEAFF. The V call is TRBV10-3, the J call TRBJ1-1; TRBD1 aligns across 9 bases. The CDR3 is made up of 13 amino acids. Germline assignment: CDR1 ENHRY and CDR2 SYGVKD. Unmatched junction bases numbered 0, after V lost 4 bases and J lost 3 bases.

The V call is TRBV21-1, the J call TRBJ1-1. TRBV21-1 is given as a pseudogene. The CDR3 length is 16 residues. The CDR3 region has the DNA TGTGCCAGCAGCAAATCGGCGACACTGGAGGACACTGAAGCTTTCTTT. It yields the protein CASSKSATLEDTEAFF.

The chain uses TRBV18 and TRBJ1-1, with TRBD1 as a possible D gene (5 bases). Per germline, CDR1 KGHSH and CDR2 LQKENI. Deletions cut 6 bases from V and 1 base from J, with 24 bases between. The CDR3 has 18 amino acids. DNA for the CDR3: TGTGCCAGCTCTCACCCAGGAGGGGCTGAACGCGAGAACACTGAAGCTTTCTTT. Its protein product is CASSHPGGAERENTEAFF.

The chain links TRBV6-1 to TRBJ1-5, with 9 bases matching TRBD1. Germline lookup yields CDR1 MNHNS and CDR2 SASEGT. The CDR3 loop spans 15 amino acids. V dropped 4 bases and J dropped 5; count of bases not matched to a gene: 6. The DNA of the CDR3 is TGTGCCAGCAGTGTTACAGGGGGCCAAGATCAGCCCCAGCATTTT. As protein: CASSVTGGQDQPQHF.

This chain links TRBV4-1 with TRBJ2-5; 13 positions match TRBD2. CDR3 length equals 18 residues. From germline, CDR1 is MGHRA and CDR2 YSYEKL. With V trimmed by 4 bases and J by 4 bases, 12 bases remained unmatched. As DNA, the CDR3 is TGCGCCAGCAGCCCTAGACTAGCGGGAGGACCAACCGGAGAGACCCAGTACTTC. This sequence encodes CASSPRLAGGPTGETQYF.

CDR3: CASSIGQGLETQYF. CDR3 coding DNA: TGTGCCAGTAGTATAGGGCAGGGTTTGGAGACCCAGTACTTC. The chain carries TRBV19 and TRBJ2-5; possible D gene TRBD1, 5 bases. The CDR3 totals 14 residues. Germline-derived CDR1 and CDR2 are LNHDA and SQIVND (reference sequence). V was trimmed by 1 base and J by 5 bases, leaving 11 bases between them.

The chain uses TRBV7-2 and TRBJ1-1; no definite D call. The CDR3 covers 17 residues. Germline lookup yields CDR1 SGHTA and CDR2 FQGNSA. The ends were cut back, 2 bases at V and 7 bases at J, with 23 bases in the middle. The CDR3 here is CASSLSYGEGSHDEAFF. As DNA, the CDR3 is TGTGCCAGCAGCTTAAGCTATGGGGAGGGATCGCACGATGAAGCTTTCTTT.

The CDR3 DNA is TGTGCCAGCAGGGGGACAGCGAACACTGAAGCTTTCTTT. Translating gives CASRGTANTEAFF. V and J are TRBV28 and TRBJ1-1; TRBD1 matches at 7 bases. The length of the CDR3 is 13 residues. Germline assignment: CDR1 MDHEN and CDR2 SYDVKM. V lost 6 bases, J lost 1 base, and 2 bases stayed unmatched.

Concerning this clone: One junction end disagrees with the germline gene, perhaps due to a read error. The chain has TRBV11-3 and TRBJ1-2; tentative D call: TRBD1 (5 bases). This CDR3 has 12 residues. The germline CDR1 and CDR2 sequences are SGHNT and YENEEA. CDR3 amino acids: CASSPRGRTLDF. Written as DNA, the CDR3 is TGTGCCAGCAGCCCCCGAGGGAGGACACTAGACTTC. Filled out from reference TRBV11-3 and TRBJ1-2, the complete variable domain reads EAGVVQSPRYKIIEKKQPVAFWCNPISGHNTLYWYLQNLGQGPELLIRYENEEAVDDSQLPKDRFSAERLKGVDSTLKIQPAELGDSAVYLCASSPRGRTLDFGSGTRLTVV.

The count of this clone is one. The CDR3 is CASSIGFGDGYTF. CDR3 nucleotide sequence: TGTGCCAGTAGTATAGGCTTCGGGGATGGCTACACCTTC. This chain joins TRBV19 and TRBJ1-2; no clear D gene. Germline V lookup: CDR1 LNHDA, CDR2 SQIVND (reference sequence). The CDR3 has 13 amino acids. Trimming removed 1 base at V and 6 bases at J, with 9 bases between.

This chain joins TRBV27 and TRBJ2-5, with D hard to call. V gave up 3 bases and J gave up 0 bases, with 8 bases separating them. This CDR3 is 14 amino acids long. The germline V gene has CDR1 MNHEY and CDR2 SMNVEV (reference sequence). CDR3 in amino acids: CASSFAENQETQYF. The CDR3 DNA follows: TGTGCCAGCAGTTTTGCTGAGAACCAAGAGACCCAGTACTTC.

The V call is TRBV7-8, the J call TRBJ1-4, with 7 bases lining up with TRBD1. This CDR3 comprises 19 residues. From germline, CDR1 is SGHVS and CDR2 FQNEAQ. Unmatched junction bases numbered 11, after V lost 1 base and J lost 0 bases. The CDR3 is CASSLVRTGQKATNEKLFF. The CDR3 nucleotides read TGTGCCAGCAGCTTAGTGCGGACAGGCCAGAAGGCAACTAATGAAAAACTGTTTTTT.